This T cell receptor beta chain was captured in a study of Ad26.COV2.S vaccination and SARS-CoV-2 variants. Study information: A COV1001 Ad26.COV2.S trial-arm participant provided the sample.

The germline V and J ends were trimmed by 8 bases and 7 bases, with 15 bases remaining between them. This CDR3 contains 13 residues. Germline V lookup: CDR1 MDHEN, CDR2 SYDVKM. Treatment indicated: 15 to 20 received Ad26.COV2.S at low or high dose, single or two shots; about five received placebo; per-sample allocation not given. Vaccine and placebo recipients were sampled on day 63 after the first injection. Libraries were prepared by immunoSEQ multiplex PCR; TCRdb keeps only in-frame clonotypes and omits some of them. The sample lists roughly 500,000 clones; 89% were seen once. This rearrangement joins TRBV28 to TRBJ1-5, with TRBD1 as a possible D gene (6 bases). The clonotype was recovered from a person aged 18 to 65 who received the Ad26.COV2.S COVID-19 vaccine or a placebo. The specimen comprised peripheral blood, sampled in a trial of Ad26.COV2.S vaccine versus placebo. CDR3 sequence reads: CASREQGDQPQHF. CDR3 in DNA: TGTGCCAGCCGCGAACAGGGAGACCAGCCCCAGCATTTT.